This T cell receptor (beta chain) stems from a study of identical twins. One entry per CDR3 protein results from TCRdb running MiXCR on the 5' RACE reads. Among hundreds of thousands of distinct CDR3 sequences listed, approximately 13% were seen once. V dropped 1 base and J dropped 0 bases, with 9 bases sitting between them. The CDR3 totals 16 residues. Germline lookup yields CDR1 SGHTA and CDR2 FQGNSA. The same data also went into a second study, on yellow fever vaccine responses in identical twins.

Sequences were obtained from PBMCs. The rearrangement links TRBV7-2 to TRBJ2-2; D unresolved. The source is a woman younger than 30 in good health. Here the CDR3 DNA reads TGTGCCAGCAGCTTAGGGCTGTTCGCGAACACCGGGGAGCTGTTTTTT. This gives the protein CASSLGLFANTGELFF.